This TCR beta chain was captured by sequencing in a study of regulatory T cells in long-lasting Graves disease listed by TCRdb under 2021. Regarding the study in general: Persistent Graves' disease was defined as persistently positive TSH receptor autoantibodies together with antithyroid drug treatment for over 5 years. This study used TCR sequencing and RNA sequencing of peripheral blood to compare persistent Graves' disease patients against newly diagnosed Graves' disease patients. The study was conducted in China and was registered as a clinical trial. TCR sequencing covered some 13 persistent and 20 or so newly diagnosed Graves' disease patients, around 35 samples in total. Antithyroid drugs had been taken for approximately 10 years on average by persistent Graves' disease patients in the clinical cohort. Study-wide findings and limitations: Only the TCR beta chain was sequenced and analyzed. Peripheral blood alone was examined, since thyroid tissue, which constituted the primary lesion, could not be accessed. Compared with newly diagnosed patients, persistent Graves' disease patients had lower TCR Shannon entropy and fewer highly expanded clones, which suggests clonal expansion. The authors acknowledged the small sample size as a limitation that may reduce accuracy. A larger number of public clonotypes was shared among persistent patients (about 2,700) than among newly diagnosed patients (roughly 970).

The method was multiplex PCR. This sample was sequenced with an Illumina HiSeq 4000. TCR beta libraries were built with iRepertoire HTBI primers and Arm-PCR amplification of CDR3 regions. PCR products were gel purified before sequencing. For the original study's pipeline: A total of around 66 TRBV and 14 TRBJ segments were identified across samples and were used for gene usage analysis of CDR3 amino acid clonotypes. COPE and FqMerger were used to merge the filtered high-quality paired reads into contigs. Contigs were aligned with BLAST to IMGT TRBV, TRBD and TRBJ reference genes, and CDR3 was defined per IMGT. Clonotypes above 0.1% frequency were classified as highly expanded clones. Repertoire diversity was measured by Shannon entropy, and V-J evenness by the Gini coefficient. A clonotype found in more than one individual was treated as public. TCRdb trimmed the raw reads at Q25, called clones with MiXCR and kept productive beta chains. All rows with the same CDR3 protein become a single entry with the most common DNA and genes. Here the V and J calls rest on TCRdb's processing, not on the authors' analysis. Recorded for this sample are about 430,000 distinct CDR3 sequences; around 20% of them occurred a single time. The top ten constitute roughly 13% of the sample.

This specimen's time point label, interpreted: persistent/refractory GD, antithyroid drugs over 5 years with positive TRAb. For both TCR sequencing and RNA sequencing, RNA was extracted from PBMCs using TRIzol. The diagnosis of Graves' disease followed American Thyroid Association guidelines. The patients came from an endocrinology department in Xi'an, China. From each patient, around 9 milliliters of peripheral blood was collected into an EDTA anticoagulant tube. Ficoll Paque Plus density gradient separation was used to isolate PBMCs, and no further T cell sorting was done. An Agilent 2100 Bioanalyzer and agarose gel were used to check RNA quality, and a NanoDrop 2000 was used to measure RNA concentration. A word on this clonotype: The antigen it recognizes is unknown. Compared with germline, one end of the junction differs, possibly owing to a read error.

This clonotype was sampled from a female donor with Graves disease. The sample in question was peripheral blood mononuclear cells (PBMCs), obtained when the disease was refractory, from a patient treated with antithyroid drugs.

The CDR3 protein is CASSPGQSSYGQYF. The DNA sequence is given as TGTGCCAGCAGCCCGGGACAGAGCTCCTACGGGCAGTACTTC. The chain employs TRBV11-2 and TRBJ2-7, and 7 junctional nucleotides match TRBD1. In the germline V gene, CDR1 corresponds to SGHAT and CDR2 to FQNNGV. Its CDR3 holds 14 amino acids, cysteine through phenylalanine. Only the CDR3 part of the read is kept: 42 bases, read in frame from the first base.